Below are 16 T cell receptor beta chains sequenced from a single sample in a study of shared clonotypes between healthy human individuals. The repertoire was sequenced with immunoSEQ multiplex PCR; TCRdb's copy has only in-frame clones and lacks some. The table has 2 million to 2.5 million clones, 93% seen once; the top ten hold approximately 0.36%. The sequencing sample was made of naive CD4+ T cells from PBMCs. Subset in this sample: CD45RA+ positively selected. All receptors come from a man aged 18 to 29 in good health. Some clones in this sample may be carry-over from other donors' samples.

On this clone: Other DNA sequences from this sample encode an identical CDR3 as well. The chain employs TRBV2 and TRBJ2-1; D is ambiguous. Between the trimmed V and J ends, which lost 4 bases and 4 bases, there was a span of 8 bases. The CDR3 runs 13 residues. CDR1 is SNHLY and CDR2 is FYNNEI in the germline V gene. The DNA of the CDR3 is TGTGCCAGCAGTGGGACGGTATACAATGAGCAGTTCTTC. Its translation is CASSGTVYNEQFF.

The V call is TRBV14, the J call TRBJ2-5; D remains unclear. Germline V gene data show CDR1 as SGHDN and CDR2 as FVKESK. The CDR3 loop spans 13 amino acids. Trimming left V 2 bases short and J 6 bases short, with 10 bases between. The CDR3 sequence: CASSQQAGQTQYF. CDR3 DNA: TGTGCCAGCAGCCAACAGGCCGGACAGACCCAGTACTTC.

This clone showed up just once. V and J are TRBV30 and TRBJ2-7, with a tentative D call TRBD1 (6 bases). V shed 5 bases and J shed 1 base, with 9 bases lying between them. This CDR3 contains 12 residues. CDR1 is GTSNPN, CDR2 SVGIG, per germline (reference sequence). CDR3 sequence reads: CAWEQGSYEQYF. Written as DNA, the CDR3 is TGTGCCTGGGAGCAGGGGTCCTACGAGCAGTACTTC.

The gene calls are TRBV11-1 and TRBJ2-1, with TRBD2 matching 13 bases. This CDR3 region has 15 residues. With 5 bases clipped from V and 12 bases from J, the junction kept 10 bases outside the gene matches. Germline CDR1 and CDR2: SGHAT and FQDESV (reference sequence). Written as DNA, the CDR3 is TGTGCCAGCAGCCAGGGACTAGCGGGGCCTGACGGGCAGTTCTTC. Its translation: CASSQGLAGPDGQFF.

This clone showed up just once. This chain joins TRBV6-6 and TRBJ1-2; D unclear. V was shortened by 7 bases and J by 5 bases, with 11 bases between the two germline ends. This CDR3 spans 12 amino acids. The germline CDR1 and CDR2 sequences are MNHNY and SVGAGI (reference sequence). The CDR3 DNA reads as TGTGCCAGCATTTTAGGTGGATATGGCTACACCTTC. This sequence encodes CASILGGYGYTF.

The genes are TRBV7-2 and TRBJ1-4; no clear D gene. Trimming left V 0 bases short and J 0 bases short, with 5 bases between. CDR3 length equals 15 residues. Germline V gives CDR1 SGHTA, CDR2 FQGNSA. The CDR3 loop is CASSLAVTTNEKLFF. CDR3 nucleotide sequence: TGTGCCAGCAGCTTAGCGGTAACAACTAATGAAAAACTGTTTTTT.

The chain uses TRBV14 and TRBJ2-5, with 9 nucleotides matching TRBD2. The germline V gene encodes CDR1 SGHDN and CDR2 FVKESK. The ends lost 4 bases at V and 4 bases at J; junction bases unmatched: 1. This CDR3 comprises 13 residues. The CDR3 coding sequence is TGTGCCAGCAGCCGCGGGGGGGGAGAGACCCAGTACTTC. Amino acids: CASSRGGGETQYF.

CDR3 nucleotide sequence: TGTGCCAGCAGCCCAGGGGGCGGGCGGTCGGGAGAGCAGTACTTC. It codes for CASSPGGGRSGEQYF. The chain has TRBV5-4 and TRBJ2-7; 8 bases map to TRBD1. The length of the CDR3 is 15 residues. Germline V gene data show CDR1 as SGHNT and CDR2 as YYREEE (reference sequence). The J segment lost 7 bases and the V segment lost 4 bases, leaving 13 bases of the junction unmatched.

This clone has just one count. The V and J genes are TRBV18 and TRBJ2-5; D possibly corresponds to TRBD2 (5 bases). Germline V gene data show CDR1 as KGHSH and CDR2 as LQKENI. Trimming pared 4 bases from V and 2 bases from J, leaving 14 bases between. This CDR3 is built from 15 residues. CDR3 nucleotides: TGTGCCAGCTCACTCCTACTAGTGGGTCAAGAGACCCAGTACTTC. This encodes CASSLLLVGQETQYF.

The chain employs TRBV18 and TRBJ1-2; 8 bases are a match to TRBD1. Trimming at V came to 2 bases and at J to 4 bases, leaving 15 bases not matched to a gene. This CDR3 has 18 amino acids. CDR1 is KGHSH, CDR2 LQKENI, per germline. The CDR3 DNA reads TGTGCCAGCTCACCAGAGAGGACAGGGTCCGTTTTTAGCTATGGCTACACCTTC. Translated, it gives CASSPERTGSVFSYGYTF.

The chain is built from TRBV11-2 and TRBJ2-5; weak D call: TRBD2 (6 bases). The closer fit of TRBJ2-7 to the DNA end suggests the J call may be wrong. The CDR3 is 14 residues long. CDR1 is SGHAT and CDR2 is FQNNGV in the germline V gene. The DNA for the CDR3 is TGTGCCAGCAGCTCAGCCCCCGGGAGCTACGAGCAGTACTTC. Translating it yields CASSSAPGSYEQYF.

This chain links TRBV7-8 with TRBJ1-3; 7 positions agree with TRBD1. V shed 2 bases, J shed 7 bases, and the junction held 5 bases outside the gene matches. The CDR3 loop spans 14 amino acids. Germline V CDR1 and CDR2: SGHVS, FQNEAQ. This CDR3 is CASSLQGGINTIYF. The CDR3 region has the DNA TGTGCCAGCAGCTTACAGGGGGGAATTAACACCATATATTTT.

The chain recombines TRBV5-1 with TRBJ2-3; the D gene is possibly TRBD1 (6 bases). The CDR3 consists of 16 residues. CDR1 and CDR2 from the germline V gene are SGHRS and YFSETQ. V lost 3 bases, J lost 2 bases, and 16 bases lay in between. CDR3 protein: CASSSYNDRTTDTQYF. The DNA for the CDR3 is TGCGCCAGCAGCTCGTATAACGACAGGACCACAGATACGCAGTATTTT. The variable domain in full, completed from reference TRBV5-1 and TRBJ2-3, reads KAGVTQTPRYLIKTRGQQVTLSCSPISGHRSVSWYQQTPGQGLQFLFEYFSETQRNKGNFPGRFSGRQFSNSRSEMNVSTLELGDSALYLCASSSYNDRTTDTQYFGPGTRLTVL.

V usage is TRBV18 and J usage is TRBJ1-1, with 8 bases fitting TRBD1. Germline assignment: CDR1 KGHSH and CDR2 LQKENI. The CDR3 length is 15 residues. With V trimmed by 3 bases and J by 3 bases, 6 bases remained unmatched. The CDR3 region has the DNA TGTGCCAGCTCACCCAACCAGGGGGCTGACACTGAAGCTTTCTTT. Its protein product is CASSPNQGADTEAFF.

The chain combines TRBV19 with TRBJ2-3, with unresolved D. The germline CDR1 and CDR2 sequences are LNHDA and SQIVND (reference sequence). This CDR3 comprises 13 residues. Trimming took off 6 bases at V and 8 bases at J, with 15 bases between the two ends. This CDR3 reads CASSIDPGATQYF. The CDR3 DNA reads TGTGCCAGTAGCATCGATCCCGGTGCTACGCAGTATTTT.

The chain recombines TRBV10-3 with TRBJ2-7; a weak D match, TRBD2 (5 bases). Germline CDR1 ENHRY, CDR2 SYGVKD. Trimming removed 8 bases at V and 0 bases at J, with 11 bases between. The length of the CDR3 is 13 residues. CDR3 amino acids: CAIGSGPSYEQYF. The CDR3 coding sequence is TGTGCCATCGGCAGCGGACCCTCCTACGAGCAGTACTTC.